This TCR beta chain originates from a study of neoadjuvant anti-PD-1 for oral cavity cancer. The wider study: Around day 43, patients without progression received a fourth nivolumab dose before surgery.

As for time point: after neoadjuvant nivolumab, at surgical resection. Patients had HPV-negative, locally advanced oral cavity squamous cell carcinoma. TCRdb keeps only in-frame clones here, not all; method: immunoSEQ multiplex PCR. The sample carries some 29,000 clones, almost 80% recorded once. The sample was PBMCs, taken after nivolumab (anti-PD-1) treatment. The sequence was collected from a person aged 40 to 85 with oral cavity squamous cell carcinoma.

CDR3 bases: TGTGCCAGCAGCGACGGACAGCGCACAGATACGCAGTATTTT. It specifies CASSDGQRTDTQYF. The chain couples TRBV9 to TRBJ2-3; maybe TRBD1 (6 bases). From germline, CDR1 is SGDLS and CDR2 YYNGEE. The CDR3 extends over 14 amino acids. Trimming left V 3 bases short and J 1 base short, with 9 bases between.